A single sample gave rise to the 8 T cell receptor beta chains below, sequenced in a study of blood T cell repertoires in COVID-19. Sequencing was performed with immunoSEQ multiplex PCR; in TCRdb, only in-frame clones are kept and a portion is missing. The sample lists approximately 270,000 clones, about 91% occurring once. The sequencing sample was made of peripheral blood. Every receptor here comes from a woman in her 30s with COVID-19, enrolled during active disease.

The gene calls are TRBV7-2 and TRBJ1-5; weak D call: TRBD1 (6 bases). V lost 1 base to trimming and J lost 4 bases, with 11 bases between them. There are 15 residues in the CDR3. Germline CDR1 is SGHTA and CDR2 is FQGNSA. The CDR3: CASSLGQALNQPQHF. The CDR3 bases are TGTGCCAGCAGCTTAGGACAGGCCCTTAATCAGCCCCAGCATTTT. Full variable domain (rest looked up from reference TRBV7-2 and TRBJ1-5): GAGVSQSPSNKVTEKGKDVELRCDPISGHTALYWYRQSLGQGLEFLIYFQGNSAPDKSGLPSDRFSAERTGGSVSTLTIQRTQQEDSAVYLCASSLGQALNQPQHFGDGTRLSIL.

This clone was detected only a few times. The chain recombines TRBV10-1 with TRBJ1-5; D is unresolved. V was clipped by 8 bases and J by 0 bases, with 8 bases between them. This CDR3 is 13 amino acids long. CDR1 WNHNN and CDR2 SYGVQD come from the germline V gene (reference sequence). The CDR3 reads CASSQDSNQPQHF. The CDR3 coding sequence is TGCGCCAGCTCCCAGGATAGCAATCAGCCCCAGCATTTT.

In regard to this clone: Other DNA sequences in this sample translate to the same CDR3. V gene TRBV6-5 combines with J gene TRBJ1-2; TRBD1 matches at 7 bases. CDR3 length equals 11 residues. The germline CDR1 and CDR2 sequences are MNHEY and SVGAGI. The V segment lost 5 bases and the J segment 7 bases; nucleotides outside the gene matches: 1. CDR3 amino acids: CASSQGGGYTF. The CDR3 nucleotides are TGTGCCAGCAGTCAGGGGGGTGGCTACACCTTC.

The chain links TRBV6-5 to TRBJ2-7; D is possibly TRBD1 (5 bases). The V end lost 2 bases, the J end lost 7 bases, and 6 bases lay between the germline ends. The CDR3 extends over 11 amino acids. Germline V gene lookup returns CDR1 MNHEY and CDR2 SVGAGI. This chain's CDR3 is CASSYQGEQYF. CDR3 nucleotide sequence: TGTGCCAGCAGTTACCAGGGTGAGCAGTACTTC.

The chain uses TRBV5-1 and TRBJ2-1, with D unclear. This CDR3 has 15 amino acids. Germline values: CDR1 SGHRS, CDR2 YFSETQ. V lost 1 base, J lost 5 bases, and 13 bases lay in between. The CDR3 here is CASSLSTASDNEQFF. Written as DNA, the CDR3 is TGCGCCAGCAGCTTGAGCACCGCCTCTGACAATGAGCAGTTCTTC.

The CDR3 bases are TGTGCCAGCAGTTACATGTTTTCACCCCTCCACTTT. Its protein is CASSYMFSPLHF. The gene calls are TRBV28 and TRBJ1-6, with unresolved D. The length of the CDR3 is 12 residues. The V gene lost 4 bases and the J gene lost 9 bases, with 7 bases spanning the gap. The V gene's germline CDR1 is MDHEN and CDR2 SYDVKM.

V usage is TRBV5-4 and J usage is TRBJ2-1, with 11 bases fitting TRBD2. With 4 bases clipped from V and 1 base from J, the junction kept 1 base outside the gene matches. The CDR3 runs 15 residues. Per the germline V gene, CDR1 is SGHNT and CDR2 is YYREEE (reference sequence). The CDR3 protein is CASSGTSGSYNEQFF. Here the CDR3 DNA reads TGTGCCAGCAGCGGGACTAGCGGTTCCTACAATGAGCAGTTCTTC.

The chain joins TRBV18 to TRBJ2-5; D gene unclear. The CDR3 is 12 residues long. Germline V gene data show CDR1 as KGHSH and CDR2 as LQKENI. Trimming took off 6 bases at V and 2 bases at J, with 7 bases between the two ends. The CDR3 DNA reads as TGTGCCAGCTCCGAGAGGCAAGAGACCCAGTACTTC. This encodes CASSERQETQYF.